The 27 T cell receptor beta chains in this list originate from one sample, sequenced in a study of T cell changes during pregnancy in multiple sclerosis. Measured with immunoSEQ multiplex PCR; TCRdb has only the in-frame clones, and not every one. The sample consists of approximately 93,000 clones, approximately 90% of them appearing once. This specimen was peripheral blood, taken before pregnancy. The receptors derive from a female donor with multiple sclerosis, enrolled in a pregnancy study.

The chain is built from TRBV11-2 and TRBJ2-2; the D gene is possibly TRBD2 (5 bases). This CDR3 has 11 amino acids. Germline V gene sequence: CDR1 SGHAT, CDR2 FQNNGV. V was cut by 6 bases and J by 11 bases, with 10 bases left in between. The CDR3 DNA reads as TGTGCCAGCAGGAGGGTCTCAGAGCTGTTTTTT. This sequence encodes CASRRVSELFF.

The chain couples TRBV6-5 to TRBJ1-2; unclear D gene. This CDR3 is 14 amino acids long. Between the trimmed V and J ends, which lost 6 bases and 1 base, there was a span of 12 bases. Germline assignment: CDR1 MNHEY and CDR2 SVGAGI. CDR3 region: CASSRFSGNYGYTF. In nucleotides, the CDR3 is TGTGCCAGCAGCCGCTTCAGCGGTAACTATGGCTACACCTTC.

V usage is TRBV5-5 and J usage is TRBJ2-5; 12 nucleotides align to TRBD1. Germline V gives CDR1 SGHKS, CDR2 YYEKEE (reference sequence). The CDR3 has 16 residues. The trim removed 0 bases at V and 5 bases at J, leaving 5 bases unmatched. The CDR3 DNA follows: TGTGCCAGCAGCTTGGGAGGGACAGGGGGCAGGGAGACCCAGTACTTC. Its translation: CASSLGGTGGRETQYF.

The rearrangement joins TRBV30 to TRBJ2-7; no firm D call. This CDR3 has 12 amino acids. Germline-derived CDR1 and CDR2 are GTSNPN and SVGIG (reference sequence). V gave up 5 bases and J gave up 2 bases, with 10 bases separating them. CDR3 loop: CAWGDTAYEQYF. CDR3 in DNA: TGTGCCTGGGGTGACACAGCCTACGAGCAGTACTTC.

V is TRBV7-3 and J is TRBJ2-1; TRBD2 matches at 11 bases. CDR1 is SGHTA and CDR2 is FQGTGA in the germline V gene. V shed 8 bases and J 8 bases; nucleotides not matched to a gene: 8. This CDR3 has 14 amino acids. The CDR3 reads CASCVGLAGDEQFF. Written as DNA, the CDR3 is TGTGCCAGCTGTGTTGGACTAGCGGGTGATGAGCAGTTCTTC.

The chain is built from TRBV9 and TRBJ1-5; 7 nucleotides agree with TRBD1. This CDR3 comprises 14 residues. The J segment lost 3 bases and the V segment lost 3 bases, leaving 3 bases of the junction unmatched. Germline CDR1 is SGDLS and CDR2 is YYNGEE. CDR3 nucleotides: TGTGCCAGCAGCGAGACAGGGTACAATCAGCCCCAGCATTTT. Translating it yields CASSETGYNQPQHF. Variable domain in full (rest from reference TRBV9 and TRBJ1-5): DSGVTQTPKHLITATGQRVTLRCSPRSGDLSVYWYQQSLDQGLQFLIQYYNGEERAKGNILERFSAQQFPDLHSELNLSSLELGDSALYFCASSETGYNQPQHFGDGTRLSIL.

The CDR3, as DNA: TGCGCCAGCAGTGAGTCGACTCGAATTCCGGATTTGGACGAGCAGTACTTC. It encodes CASSESTRIPDLDEQYF. This chain connects TRBV10-1 to TRBJ2-7; D ambiguous. V lost 0 bases, J lost 5 bases, and 20 bases lay in between. CDR3 length equals 17 residues. Germline V CDR1 and CDR2: WNHNN, SYGVQD (reference sequence).

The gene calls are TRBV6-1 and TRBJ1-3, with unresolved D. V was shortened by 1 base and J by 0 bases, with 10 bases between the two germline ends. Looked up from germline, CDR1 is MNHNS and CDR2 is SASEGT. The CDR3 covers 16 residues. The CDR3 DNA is TGTGCCAGCAGTGAAGGAGGGTATAGCTCTGGAAACACCATATATTTT. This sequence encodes CASSEGGYSSGNTIYF.

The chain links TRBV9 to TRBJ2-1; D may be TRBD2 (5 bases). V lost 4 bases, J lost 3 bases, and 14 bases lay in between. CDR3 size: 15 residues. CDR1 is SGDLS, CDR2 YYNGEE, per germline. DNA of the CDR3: TGTGCCAGCAGCCAAGGACTCCCGAACTACAATGAGCAGTTCTTC. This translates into CASSQGLPNYNEQFF. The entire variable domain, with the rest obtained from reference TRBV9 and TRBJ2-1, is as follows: DSGVTQTPKHLITATGQRVTLRCSPRSGDLSVYWYQQSLDQGLQFLIQYYNGEERAKGNILERFSAQQFPDLHSELNLSSLELGDSALYFCASSQGLPNYNEQFFGPGTRLTVL.

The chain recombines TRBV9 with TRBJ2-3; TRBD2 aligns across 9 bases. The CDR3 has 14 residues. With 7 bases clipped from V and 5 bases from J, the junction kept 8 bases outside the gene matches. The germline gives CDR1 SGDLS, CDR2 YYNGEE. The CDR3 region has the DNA TGTGCCAGCTCGGCGGGGGGGCATGGAGATACGCAGTATTTT. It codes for CASSAGGHGDTQYF.

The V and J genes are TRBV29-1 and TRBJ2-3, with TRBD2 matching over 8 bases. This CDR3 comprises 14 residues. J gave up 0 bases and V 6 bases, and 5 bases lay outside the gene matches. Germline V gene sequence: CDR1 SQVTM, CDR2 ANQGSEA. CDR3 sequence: CSVSPSGSTDTQYF. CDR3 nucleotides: TGCAGCGTCTCGCCTAGCGGGAGCACAGATACGCAGTATTTT.

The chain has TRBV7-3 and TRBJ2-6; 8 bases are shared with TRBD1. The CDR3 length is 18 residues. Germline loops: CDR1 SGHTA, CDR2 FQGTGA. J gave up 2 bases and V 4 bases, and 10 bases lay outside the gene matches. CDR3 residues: CASSSLRVGQAGANVLTF. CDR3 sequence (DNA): TGTGCCAGCAGCTCACTCCGAGTGGGACAGGCTGGGGCCAACGTCCTGACTTTC. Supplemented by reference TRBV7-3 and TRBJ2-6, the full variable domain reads GAGVSQTPSNKVTEKGKYVELRCDPISGHTALYWYRQSLGQGPEFLIYFQGTGAADDSGLPNDRFFAVRPEGSVSTLKIQRTERGDSAVYLCASSSLRVGQAGANVLTFGAGSRLTVL.

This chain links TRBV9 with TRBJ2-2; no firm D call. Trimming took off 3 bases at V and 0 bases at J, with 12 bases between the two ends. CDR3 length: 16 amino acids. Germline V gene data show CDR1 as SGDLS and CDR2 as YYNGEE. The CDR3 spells CASSGMTTANTGELFF. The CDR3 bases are TGTGCCAGCAGCGGGATGACAACCGCGAACACCGGGGAGCTGTTTTTT.

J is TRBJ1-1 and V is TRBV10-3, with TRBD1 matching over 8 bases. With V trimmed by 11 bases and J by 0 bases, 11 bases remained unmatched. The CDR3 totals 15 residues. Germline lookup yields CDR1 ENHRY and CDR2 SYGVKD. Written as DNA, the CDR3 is TGTGCCTCAACCGGGGACAGGTTAATGAACACTGAAGCTTTCTTT. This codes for CASTGDRLMNTEAFF.

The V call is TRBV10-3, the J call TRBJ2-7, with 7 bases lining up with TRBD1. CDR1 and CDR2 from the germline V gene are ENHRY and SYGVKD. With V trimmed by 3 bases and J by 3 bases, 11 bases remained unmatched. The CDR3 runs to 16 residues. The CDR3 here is CAISDPRGQALYEQYF. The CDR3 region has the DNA TGTGCCATCAGTGACCCAAGGGGGCAGGCCCTCTACGAGCAGTACTTC.

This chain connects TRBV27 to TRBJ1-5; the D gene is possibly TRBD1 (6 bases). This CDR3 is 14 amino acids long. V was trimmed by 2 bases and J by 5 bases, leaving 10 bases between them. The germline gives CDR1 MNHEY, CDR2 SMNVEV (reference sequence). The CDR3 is CASSLLRGHQPQHF. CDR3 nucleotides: TGTGCCAGCAGTTTACTCAGGGGTCATCAGCCCCAGCATTTT.

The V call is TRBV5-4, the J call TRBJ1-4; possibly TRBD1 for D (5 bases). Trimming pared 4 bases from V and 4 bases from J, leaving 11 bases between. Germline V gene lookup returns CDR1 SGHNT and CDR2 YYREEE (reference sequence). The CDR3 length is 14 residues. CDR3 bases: TGTGCCAGCAGCCAGGGTTCCCTTAATGAAAAACTGTTTTTT. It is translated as CASSQGSLNEKLFF. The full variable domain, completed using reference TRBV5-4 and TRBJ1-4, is ETGVTQSPTHLIKTRGQQVTLRCSSQSGHNTVSWYQQALGQGPQFIFQYYREEENGRGNFPPRFSGLQFPNYSSELNVNALELDDSALYLCASSQGSLNEKLFFGSGTQLSVL.

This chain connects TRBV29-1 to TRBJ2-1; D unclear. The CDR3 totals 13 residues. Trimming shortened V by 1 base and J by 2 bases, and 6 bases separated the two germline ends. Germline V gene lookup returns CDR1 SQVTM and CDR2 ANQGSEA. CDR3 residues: CSVEGQTYNEQFF. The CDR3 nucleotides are TGCAGCGTTGAAGGGCAGACCTACAATGAGCAGTTCTTC.

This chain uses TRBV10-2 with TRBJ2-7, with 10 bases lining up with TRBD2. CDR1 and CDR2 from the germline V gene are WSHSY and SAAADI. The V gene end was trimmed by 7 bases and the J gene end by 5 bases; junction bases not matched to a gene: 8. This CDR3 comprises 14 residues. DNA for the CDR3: TGCGCCAGCACTATACTAGCGGGATTGGACGAGCAGTACTTC. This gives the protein CASTILAGLDEQYF.

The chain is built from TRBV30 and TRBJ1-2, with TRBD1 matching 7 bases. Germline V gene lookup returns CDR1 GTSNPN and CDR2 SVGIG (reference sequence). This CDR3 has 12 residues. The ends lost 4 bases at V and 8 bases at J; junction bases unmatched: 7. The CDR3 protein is CAWTFQGEGYTF. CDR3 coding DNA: TGTGCCTGGACTTTCCAGGGGGAAGGCTACACCTTC.

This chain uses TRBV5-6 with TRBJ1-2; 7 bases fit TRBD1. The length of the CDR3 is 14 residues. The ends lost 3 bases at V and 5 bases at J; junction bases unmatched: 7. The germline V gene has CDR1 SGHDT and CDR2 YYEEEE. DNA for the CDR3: TGTGCCAGCAGCTCGACAGGGAGGTGGTATGGCTACACCTTC. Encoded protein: CASSSTGRWYGYTF.

The CDR3 nucleotides are TGTGCCAGCAGTTTATGCAGACTAGCGGGAGCATACGATACGCAGTATTTT. This sequence encodes CASSLCRLAGAYDTQYF. The gene calls are TRBV28 and TRBJ2-3, with 12 nucleotides matching TRBD2. In germline, CDR1 is MDHEN, CDR2 SYDVKM. The CDR3 length is 17 residues. Trimming took 0 bases from V and 6 from J; bases not matched to a gene: 7.

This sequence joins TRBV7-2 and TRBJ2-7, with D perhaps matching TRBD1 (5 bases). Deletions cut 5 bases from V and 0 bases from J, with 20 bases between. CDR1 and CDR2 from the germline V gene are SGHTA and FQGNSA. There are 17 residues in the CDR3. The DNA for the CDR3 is TGTGCCAGCAGCCCGTACTCCACAGGCCCCATCTCCTACGAGCAGTACTTC. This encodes CASSPYSTGPISYEQYF. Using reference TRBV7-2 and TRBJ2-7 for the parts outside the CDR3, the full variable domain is GAGVSQSPSNKVTEKGKDVELRCDPISGHTALYWYRQSLGQGLEFLIYFQGNSAPDKSGLPSDRFSAERTGGSVSTLTIQRTQQEDSAVYLCASSPYSTGPISYEQYFGPGTRLTVT.

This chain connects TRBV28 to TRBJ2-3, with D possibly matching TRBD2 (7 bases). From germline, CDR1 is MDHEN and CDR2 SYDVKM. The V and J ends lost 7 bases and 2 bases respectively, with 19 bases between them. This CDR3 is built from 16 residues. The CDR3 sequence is CASMGAWRENTDTQYF. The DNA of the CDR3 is TGTGCCAGCATGGGGGCCTGGCGGGAGAACACAGATACGCAGTATTTT.

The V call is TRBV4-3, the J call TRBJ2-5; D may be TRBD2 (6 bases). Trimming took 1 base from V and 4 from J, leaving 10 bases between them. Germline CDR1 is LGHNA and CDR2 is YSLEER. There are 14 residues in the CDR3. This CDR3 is CASSQVGGVETQYF. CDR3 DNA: TGCGCCAGCAGCCAAGTAGGAGGGGTAGAGACCCAGTACTTC.

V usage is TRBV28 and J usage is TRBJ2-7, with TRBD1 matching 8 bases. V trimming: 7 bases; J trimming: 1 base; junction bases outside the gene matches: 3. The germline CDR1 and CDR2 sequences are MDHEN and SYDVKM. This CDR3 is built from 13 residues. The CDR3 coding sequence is TGTGCCAGCATCGACAGGGGATCCTACGAGCAGTACTTC. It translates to CASIDRGSYEQYF.

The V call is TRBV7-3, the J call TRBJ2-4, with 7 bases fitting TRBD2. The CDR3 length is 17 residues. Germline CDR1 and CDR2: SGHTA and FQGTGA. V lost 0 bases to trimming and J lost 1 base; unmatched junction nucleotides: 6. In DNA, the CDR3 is TGTGCCAGCAGCTTAACTGGAGGGGAGGGGGCCAAAAACATTCAGTACTTC. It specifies CASSLTGGEGAKNIQYF.